The T cell receptor (beta chain) described here comes from a study of identical twins. Study findings and constraints: Excess low generation probability was seen in twin-shared out-of-frame alpha sequences. Zero-insertion analyses were open to partial confounding by invariant MAIT and iNKT cells. Within cord blood, abundant beta clonotypes carried fewer insertions, but memory repertoires showed no such trend.

Germline V gives CDR1 DFQATT, CDR2 SNEGSKA (reference sequence). Trimming took off 0 bases at V and 12 bases at J, with 16 bases between the two ends. CDR3 length equals 13 residues. As to this clonotype: Antigen: not known.

One entry per CDR3 protein results from TCRdb running MiXCR on the 5' RACE reads. The data hold under 400,000 distinct CDR3 sequences, with 7% to 9.5% observed a single time. The J gene is TRBJ2-3, the V gene TRBV20-1; D assignment may be TRBD1 or TRBD2 (5 bases each). Sequenced: naive T cells sorted from blood. This TCR was sampled from a woman aged 45-65 years in good health. As DNA, the CDR3 is TGCAGTGCTAGAGATAGTGAGGGGCCTCCTCAGTATTTT. Translation gives CSARDSEGPPQYF.